A single sample gave rise to the 11 T cell receptor beta chains below, sequenced in a study of blood T cells in healthy people across ages. Using a J-beta primer mix together with a sample-barcoded 5' primer, a second PCR was run for roughly 6 to 12 cycles. MiXCR, run by TCRdb on the 5' RACE reads, gives a single entry per CDR3 protein. The sample lists some 1.8 million distinct CDR3 sequences, about two fifths seen once, with 23% in the top ten. The sequenced sample was blood. The source of these receptors is a human donor in good health.

V is TRBV24-1 and J is TRBJ2-3; D is undetermined. Trimming shortened V by 3 bases and J by 4 bases, and 10 bases separated the two germline ends. The germline V gene has CDR1 KGHDR and CDR2 SFDVKD. The CDR3 contains 14 residues. For the CDR3, the DNA is TGTGCCACCAGTGATGTGGGAATCGCAGATACGCAGTATTTT. Translated: CATSDVGIADTQYF.

V is TRBV3-1 and J is TRBJ1-5; no definite D call. The CDR3 consists of 14 residues. CDR1 and CDR2 from the germline V gene are LGHDT and YNNKEL (reference sequence). Trimming took off 0 bases at V and 4 bases at J, with 7 bases between the two ends. For the CDR3, the DNA is TGTGCCAGCAGCCAAGAATCCGTTAATCAGCCCCAGCATTTT. It specifies CASSQESVNQPQHF.

This clonotype was observed a handful of times. The chain links TRBV6-2 or TRBV6-3 to TRBJ2-7, with D perhaps TRBD2 (6 bases). The ends were cut back, 6 bases at V and 0 bases at J, with 21 bases in the middle. The length of the CDR3 is 17 residues. Germline-derived CDR1 and CDR2 are MNHEY and SVGEGT. The CDR3 loop reads CASRPAGRQRSSYEQYF. CDR3 in DNA: TGTGCCAGCAGACCAGCGGGCAGGCAGAGGAGCTCCTACGAGCAGTACTTC.

This chain connects TRBV7-2 to TRBJ2-3; D is unclear. CDR3 length: 14 residues. V dropped 5 bases and J dropped 2 bases, with 11 bases sitting between them. The germline gives CDR1 SGHTA, CDR2 FQGNSA. The CDR3 DNA follows: TGTGCCAGCAGCCCTCTAGTGAACACAGATACGCAGTATTTT. Its translation is CASSPLVNTDTQYF.

This chain joins TRBV6-5 and TRBJ2-1; D gene uncertain. The length of the CDR3 is 12 residues. The V end was cut by 7 bases, the J end by 10 bases, with 14 bases between. Germline CDR1 and CDR2: MNHEY and SVGAGI. The CDR3 nucleotides are TGTGCCAGCATGGCCGGAACCTACGAGCAGTTCTTC. Translated, it gives CASMAGTYEQFF.

This rearrangement joins TRBV7-2 to TRBJ2-1; 12 nucleotides line up with TRBD2. From germline, CDR1 is SGHTA and CDR2 FQGNSA. J lost 8 bases, V lost 5 bases, and 7 bases had no gene match. The CDR3 consists of 15 residues. The CDR3 here is CASSNLAGGPHEQFF. The CDR3 DNA reads TGTGCCAGCAGCAACCTAGCGGGGGGGCCCCATGAGCAGTTCTTC.

This chain uses TRBV2 with TRBJ1-2, with D tentatively TRBD1 (5 bases). V was cut by 8 bases and J by 3 bases, with 19 bases left in between. The CDR3 spans 15 residues. Germline-derived CDR1 and CDR2 are SNHLY and FYNNEI. The CDR3 DNA is TGTGCCAGCGGAGCCCGTCGGGGGTCAGACTATGGCTACACCTTC. It is translated as CASGARRGSDYGYTF.

The chain uses TRBV4-2 and TRBJ2-3; D might be TRBD2 (5 bases). CDR1 and CDR2 from the germline V gene are LGHNA and YNFKEQ. V was cut by 0 bases and J by 6 bases, with 13 bases left in between. The CDR3 covers 15 residues. The CDR3, as DNA: TGTGCCAGCAGCCAAGAACTAGGCGCGCTCGATACGCAGTATTTT. Its protein product is CASSQELGALDTQYF.

Details on this clonotype: The junction differs from germline at one of its ends, possibly a read error. CDR3 sequence: CASSLAKGGGNYEETQYF. The CDR3 region has the DNA TGTGCCAGCAGTTTAGCCAAAGGGGGTGGAAACTATGAAGAGACCCAGTACTTC. The V gene is TRBV7-9, the J gene TRBJ2-5; tentatively, D is TRBD1 (6 bases). This CDR3 is 18 amino acids long. The germline CDR1 and CDR2 sequences are SEHNR and FQNEAQ (reference sequence).

The chain has TRBV5-6 and TRBJ2-7, with 11 bases aligning to TRBD1. CDR1 SGHDT and CDR2 YYEEEE come from the germline V gene. V gave up 4 bases and J gave up 6 bases; unmatched junction bases: 6. This CDR3 region has 14 residues. For the CDR3, the DNA is TGTGCCAGCAGCGAGTGGACAGGGGGCGGCGAGCAGTACTTC. Amino acids: CASSEWTGGGEQYF.

This clonotype was counted a few times. The chain has TRBV20-1 and TRBJ1-5; D is possibly TRBD1 (5 bases). The CDR3 runs to 14 residues. Germline assignment: CDR1 DFQATT and CDR2 SNEGSKA (reference sequence). V was cut by 6 bases and J by 6 bases, with 18 bases left in between. The CDR3 spells CSAGVAGMGQPQHF. The CDR3 bases are TGCAGTGCGGGGGTAGCAGGTATGGGTCAGCCCCAGCATTTT.